One and the same sample provided the 25 T cell receptor beta chains below, sequenced in a study of blood T cell repertoires in COVID-19. Sequencing was performed with immunoSEQ multiplex PCR; in TCRdb, only in-frame clones are kept and a portion is missing. The table has around 200,000 clones, 85% to 90% seen once; the top ten hold less than 3%. Sequencing was carried out using peripheral blood. The receptor source for this set is a man aged 40-49 years with active or convalescent COVID-19.

V and J are TRBV4-2 and TRBJ2-7, with D possibly matching TRBD1 (6 bases). CDR3 size: 16 residues. V was pared by 0 bases and J by 2 bases, with 14 bases between. Germline V gene data show CDR1 as LGHNA and CDR2 as YNFKEQ. As DNA, the CDR3 is TGTGCCAGCAGCCAAGAGAAGAGGCAGGGGACCTACGAGCAGTACTTC. It yields the protein CASSQEKRQGTYEQYF.

This chain uses TRBV7-9 with TRBJ1-6; D may be TRBD1 (6 bases). There are 16 residues in the CDR3. CDR1 is SEHNR and CDR2 is FQNEAQ in the germline V gene (reference sequence). V was cut by 4 bases and J by 4 bases, with 14 bases left in between. In DNA, the CDR3 is TGTGCCAGCAGCTACGACGGGACACCTTATAATTCACCCCTCCACTTT. Translation: CASSYDGTPYNSPLHF. The full variable domain, its missing parts supplied by reference TRBV7-9 and TRBJ1-6, is DTGVSQNPRHKITKRGQNVTFRCDPISEHNRLYWYRQTLGQGPEFLTYFQNEAQLEKSRLLSDRFSAERPKGSFSTLEIQRTEQGDSAMYLCASSYDGTPYNSPLHFGNGTRLTVT.

This clone was detected only a few times. This CDR3 is CASSLDRAGNTEAFF. As DNA, the CDR3 is TGCGCCAGCAGCCTGGACAGGGCCGGGAACACTGAAGCTTTCTTT. The chain couples TRBV4-1 to TRBJ1-1; 8 bases map to TRBD1. V was clipped by 4 bases and J by 1 base; unmatched bases: 5. The germline V gene has CDR1 MGHRA and CDR2 YSYEKL. The length of the CDR3 is 15 residues.

V gene TRBV5-6 combines with J gene TRBJ2-3, with D uncertain. V was clipped by 3 bases and J by 2 bases, with 7 bases between them. The CDR3 runs 13 residues. Per the germline V gene, CDR1 is SGHDT and CDR2 is YYEEEE. The CDR3, as DNA: TGTGCCAGCAGCTGGCAGAACACAGATACGCAGTATTTT. This encodes CASSWQNTDTQYF.

CDR3 loop: CASSLDVTGAAGYGYTF. DNA for the CDR3: TGTGCCAGCAGCTTGGATGTGACAGGGGCCGCAGGGTATGGCTACACCTTC. The rearrangement uses TRBV5-6 and TRBJ1-2, with TRBD1 identical over 8 bases. V gave up 0 bases and J gave up 5 bases; unmatched junction bases: 12. The CDR3 contains 17 residues. The germline gives CDR1 SGHDT, CDR2 YYEEEE.

J is TRBJ1-1 and V is TRBV3-1 (or the pseudogene TRBV3-2); D gene ambiguous. This CDR3 region has 12 residues. The germline V and J ends were trimmed by 0 bases and 4 bases, with 3 bases remaining between them. Per the germline V gene, CDR1 is LGHDT and CDR2 is YNNKEL (reference sequence). The CDR3 region has the DNA TGTGCCAGCAGCCAAGATCGCACTGAAGCTTTCTTT. Protein product: CASSQDRTEAFF.

This chain connects TRBV5-1 to TRBJ1-1; D unresolved. This CDR3 has 15 amino acids. Germline CDR1 SGHRS, CDR2 YFSETQ. V lost 4 bases and J 5 bases, leaving 18 bases between the germline ends. The chain's CDR3 is CASSQSGLRATEAFF. The CDR3 nucleotides read TGCGCCAGCAGCCAAAGTGGGTTAAGAGCGACTGAAGCTTTCTTT. Full variable domain (remainder filled in from reference TRBV5-1 and TRBJ1-1): KAGVTQTPRYLIKTRGQQVTLSCSPISGHRSVSWYQQTPGQGLQFLFEYFSETQRNKGNFPGRFSGRQFSNSRSEMNVSTLELGDSALYLCASSQSGLRATEAFFGQGTRLTVV.

The rearrangement joins TRBV10-3 to TRBJ1-1, with D uncertain. The CDR3 totals 13 residues. Germline V CDR1 and CDR2: ENHRY, SYGVKD. Trimming pared 3 bases from V and 4 bases from J, leaving 9 bases between. Here the CDR3 reads CAISDADTTEAFF. The CDR3 DNA reads TGTGCCATCAGTGACGCGGATACCACTGAAGCTTTCTTT.

The chain has TRBV13 and TRBJ1-3; no reliable D call. The CDR3 sequence is 14 residues long. Trimming removed 3 bases from V and 1 base from J, with 7 bases in between. Germline CDR1 reads PRHDT; CDR2 reads FYEKMQ (reference sequence). The chain's CDR3 is CASSFYESGNTIYF. The DNA of the CDR3 is TGTGCCAGCAGCTTTTACGAGTCTGGAAACACCATATATTTT. Filled out from reference TRBV13 and TRBJ1-3, the complete variable domain reads AAGVIQSPRHLIKEKRETATLKCYPIPRHDTVYWYQQGPGQDPQFLISFYEKMQSDKGSIPDRFSAQQFSDYHSELNMSSLELGDSALYFCASSFYESGNTIYFGEGSWLTVV.

The chain couples TRBV10-3 to TRBJ2-1; D gene unclear. CDR3 size: 14 residues. Germline V gene sequence: CDR1 ENHRY, CDR2 SYGVKD. V was clipped by 4 bases and J by 6 bases, with 13 bases between them. Here the CDR3 DNA reads TGTGCCATCAGTGGCTCCCTGGCTTCCAATGAGCAGTTCTTC. Translation: CAISGSLASNEQFF.

The chain has TRBV9 and TRBJ2-3; 11 nucleotides agree with TRBD1. There are 14 residues in the CDR3. Germline loops: CDR1 SGDLS, CDR2 YYNGEE. The V segment lost 4 bases and the J segment 6 bases; nucleotides outside the gene matches: 4. The CDR3 DNA sequence: TGTGCCAGCAGCCCGGGACAGGGGGGGGATACGCAGTATTTT. As protein: CASSPGQGGDTQYF. Variable domain in full (rest from reference TRBV9 and TRBJ2-3): DSGVTQTPKHLITATGQRVTLRCSPRSGDLSVYWYQQSLDQGLQFLIQYYNGEERAKGNILERFSAQQFPDLHSELNLSSLELGDSALYFCASSPGQGGDTQYFGPGTRLTVL.

J is TRBJ2-1 and V is TRBV4-3, with 10 bases lining up with TRBD2. In germline, CDR1 is LGHNA, CDR2 YSLEER. This CDR3 comprises 13 residues. The V gene end was trimmed by 0 bases and the J gene end by 10 bases; junction bases not matched to a gene: 0. The CDR3 loop reads CASSQELAGEQFF. The DNA for the CDR3 is TGCGCCAGCAGCCAAGAACTAGCGGGGGAGCAGTTCTTC.

The chain recombines TRBV9 with TRBJ1-5; 8 positions agree with TRBD1. The length of the CDR3 is 14 residues. The J segment lost 5 bases and the V segment lost 4 bases, leaving 5 bases of the junction unmatched. The germline gives CDR1 SGDLS, CDR2 YYNGEE. The CDR3, as DNA: TGTGCCAGCAGCAAACTACAGGGGGATCAGCCCCAGCATTTT. Translation gives CASSKLQGDQPQHF. The full variable domain, its missing parts supplied by reference TRBV9 and TRBJ1-5, is DSGVTQTPKHLITATGQRVTLRCSPRSGDLSVYWYQQSLDQGLQFLIQYYNGEERAKGNILERFSAQQFPDLHSELNLSSLELGDSALYFCASSKLQGDQPQHFGDGTRLSIL.

The CDR3 nucleotides read TGTGCCAGCAGTTCCCTGTATGGCTACACCTTC. As protein: CASSSLYGYTF. The rearrangement joins TRBV6-2 or TRBV6-3 to TRBJ1-2; D not certain. Germline V gene lookup returns CDR1 MNHEY and CDR2 SVGEGT. Trimming shortened V by 4 bases and J by 5 bases, and 5 bases separated the two germline ends. The CDR3 contains 11 residues.

The CDR3: CASSLSRAGDSPLHF. The CDR3 DNA sequence: TGTGCCAGCAGTTTAAGTAGGGCAGGGGATTCACCCCTCCACTTT. The V call is TRBV28, the J call TRBJ1-6, with a tentative D call TRBD1 (6 bases). V lost 2 bases and J lost 8, with 13 bases in between. The CDR3 loop spans 15 amino acids. Looked up from germline, CDR1 is MDHEN and CDR2 is SYDVKM.

The V call is TRBV5-1, the J call TRBJ2-6; D gene unclear. Germline V gives CDR1 SGHRS, CDR2 YFSETQ. Between the trimmed V and J ends, which lost 2 bases and 0 bases, there was a span of 9 bases. This CDR3 contains 16 residues. The DNA of the CDR3 is TGCGCCAGCAGCTTTAGCCCGGCCTCTGGGGCCAACGTCCTGACTTTC. It is translated as CASSFSPASGANVLTF. Filled out from reference TRBV5-1 and TRBJ2-6, the complete variable domain reads KAGVTQTPRYLIKTRGQQVTLSCSPISGHRSVSWYQQTPGQGLQFLFEYFSETQRNKGNFPGRFSGRQFSNSRSEMNVSTLELGDSALYLCASSFSPASGANVLTFGAGSRLTVL.

In DNA form, the CDR3 reads TGTGCCAGCTCACCAGTCCGTAACGGGAATTCACCCCTCCACTTT. Amino acids: CASSPVRNGNSPLHF. The rearrangement uses TRBV18 and TRBJ1-6; D call uncertain. The germline V and J ends were trimmed by 2 bases and 7 bases, with 12 bases remaining between them. The CDR3 has 15 residues. The V gene's germline CDR1 is KGHSH and CDR2 LQKENI.

The V and J genes are TRBV19 and TRBJ1-2; TRBD1 aligns across 9 bases. The J segment lost 6 bases and the V segment lost 5 bases, leaving 13 bases of the junction unmatched. The germline CDR1 and CDR2 sequences are LNHDA and SQIVND (reference sequence). The CDR3 extends over 16 amino acids. CDR3 region: CASSLSPGQGWNGYTF. In DNA form, the CDR3 reads TGTGCCAGTAGTCTTTCACCGGGACAGGGTTGGAATGGCTACACCTTC.

This sequence joins TRBV9 and TRBJ1-6; 9 bases are a match to TRBD1. With V trimmed by 0 bases and J by 10 bases, 2 bases remained unmatched. CDR1 is SGDLS, CDR2 YYNGEE, per germline. The CDR3 runs 14 residues. CDR3 sequence: CASSVGDRGSPLHF. CDR3 DNA: TGTGCCAGCAGCGTAGGCGACAGGGGGTCACCCCTCCACTTT.

V and J are TRBV28 and TRBJ1-3; no firm D call. Germline CDR1 MDHEN, CDR2 SYDVKM. Trimming cost V 7 bases and J 6 bases, with 13 bases left between them. The CDR3 consists of 13 residues. The CDR3: CASTPTVLNTIYF. CDR3 sequence (DNA): TGTGCCAGCACCCCAACAGTTCTAAACACCATATATTTT.

The rearrangement links TRBV27 to TRBJ2-5; 7 positions match TRBD1. The CDR3 loop spans 15 amino acids. CDR1 is MNHEY and CDR2 is SMNVEV in the germline V gene (reference sequence). V lost 6 bases to trimming and J lost 1 base; unmatched junction nucleotides: 8. In nucleotides, the CDR3 is TGTGCCAGCAGAAGGACAGGAACCCTCCAAGAGACCCAGTACTTC. Translated: CASRRTGTLQETQYF.

The chain carries TRBV7-2 and TRBJ1-5, with TRBD1 matching over 7 bases. CDR3 size: 15 residues. V lost 4 bases, J lost 7 bases, and 10 bases stayed unmatched. Per the germline V gene, CDR1 is SGHTA and CDR2 is FQGNSA. CDR3: CASSSRQGDGQPQHF. The CDR3 DNA sequence: TGTGCCAGCAGCTCAAGACAGGGTGATGGACAGCCCCAGCATTTT.

The J gene is TRBJ1-3, the V gene TRBV5-6, with D hard to call. The CDR3 has 16 amino acids. From germline, CDR1 is SGHDT and CDR2 YYEEEE. V shed 2 bases and J shed 0 bases, with 12 bases lying between them. CDR3 bases: TGTGCCAGCAGCTTATCTTCTCCCTACTCTGGAAACACCATATATTTT. Translation: CASSLSSPYSGNTIYF.

V gene TRBV10-1 combines with J gene TRBJ2-3; possibly TRBD1 for D (5 bases). Germline V lookup: CDR1 WNHNN, CDR2 SYGVQD (reference sequence). The V and J ends lost 6 bases and 4 bases respectively, with 11 bases between them. The CDR3 is made up of 13 amino acids. CDR3 sequence: CASRGQEADTQYF. The CDR3 DNA reads TGCGCCAGCAGGGGGCAAGAGGCAGATACGCAGTATTTT.

The gene calls are TRBV4-1 and TRBJ2-7, with 7 bases matching TRBD2. With V trimmed by 3 bases and J by 2 bases, 7 bases remained unmatched. The CDR3 has 15 residues. CDR1 is MGHRA and CDR2 is YSYEKL in the germline V gene. The CDR3 loop is CASSQEPGGAYEQYF. Written as DNA, the CDR3 is TGCGCCAGCAGCCAGGAACCGGGGGGAGCCTACGAGCAGTACTTC.